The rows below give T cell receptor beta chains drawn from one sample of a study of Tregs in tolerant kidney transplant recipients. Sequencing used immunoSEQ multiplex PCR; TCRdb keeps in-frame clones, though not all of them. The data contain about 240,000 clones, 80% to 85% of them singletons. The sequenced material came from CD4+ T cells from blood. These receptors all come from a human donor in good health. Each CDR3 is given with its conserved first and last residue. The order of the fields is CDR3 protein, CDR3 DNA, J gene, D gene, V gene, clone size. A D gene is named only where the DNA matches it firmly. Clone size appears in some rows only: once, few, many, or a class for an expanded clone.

CASSRAEETQYF	TGTGCCAGCAGCAGGGCCGAAGAGACCCAGTACTTC	TRBJ2-5	-	TRBV5-4	-
CASSAGLHQETQYF	TGTGCCAGTAGTGCTGGACTACACCAAGAGACCCAGTACTTC	TRBJ2-5	-	TRBV19	-
CAWSLGLSGNTIYF	TGTGCCTGGAGTCTGGGGTTATCTGGAAACACCATATATTTT	TRBJ1-3	-	TRBV30	-
CASRGPGSYTEAFF	TGTGCCAGCAGGGGGCCGGGCAGCTACACTGAAGCTTTCTTT	TRBJ1-1	TRBD1	TRBV19	-
CASSQDFIRNEQFF	TGCGCCAGCAGCCAAGATTTTATTCGAAATGAGCAGTTCTTC	TRBJ2-1	-	TRBV4-1	-
CASSLAPGGYEQYF	TGCGCCAGCAGCTTAGCGCCAGGGGGCTACGAGCAGTACTTC	TRBJ2-7	TRBD1	TRBV5-1	-
CASSPLRTARGSYEQYF	TGTGCCAGCAGCCCCCTCCGGACAGCGAGGGGCTCCTACGAGCAGTACTTC	TRBJ2-7	-	TRBV11-2	-
CASSPLGNQPQHF	TGTGCCAGCAGCCCCCTCGGCAATCAGCCCCAGCATTTT	TRBJ1-5	-	TRBV7-9	-
CASSRQGRLEGYTF	TGTGCCAGCAGTCGTCAGGGTAGGCTGGAGGGCTACACCTTC	TRBJ1-2	-	TRBV2	-
CASSNWTASYNEQFF	TGTGCCAGCAGCAACTGGACAGCGTCCTACAATGAGCAGTTCTTC	TRBJ2-1	-	TRBV7-6	-
CASSPPGRPTYEQYF	TGTGCCAGTAGCCCACCCGGCAGGCCTACCTACGAGCAGTACTTC	TRBJ2-7	-	TRBV19	-
CAWSGLAGGRSSYNEQFF	TGTGCCTGGAGTGGGCTAGCGGGGGGACGAAGCTCCTACAATGAGCAGTTCTTC	TRBJ2-1	TRBD2	TRBV30	-
CAIWTGPMNTEAFF	TGTGCCATCTGGACAGGGCCGATGAACACTGAAGCTTTCTTT	TRBJ1-1	TRBD1	TRBV10-3	-
CASSQDGVGGYDNEQFF	TGTGCCAGCAGCCAAGATGGGGTAGGGGGGTACGACAATGAGCAGTTCTTC	TRBJ2-1	-	TRBV14	-
CASSFRTGSNQPQHF	TGTGCCAGCAGCTTCAGGACAGGCAGCAATCAGCCCCAGCATTTT	TRBJ1-5	TRBD1	TRBV5-6	-
CASRRTSGSPYPQYF	TGTGCCAGCAGAAGGACTAGCGGGAGTCCTTACCCGCAGTACTTC	TRBJ2-7	TRBD2	TRBV6-6	once
CASSEGGSHGGNTIYF	TGTGCCAGCAGTGAAGGGGGCTCCCATGGTGGAAACACCATATATTTT	TRBJ1-3	-	TRBV6-1	-
CASSTDRTHSGNTIYF	TGTGCCAGTAGTACCGACAGAACCCACTCTGGAAACACCATATATTTT	TRBJ1-3	-	TRBV19	-
CASSWGTDTQYF	TGTGCCAGCAGTTGGGGGACAGATACGCAGTATTTT	TRBJ2-3	-	TRBV6-5	-